This T cell receptor beta chain was captured by sequencing in a study of blood T cell repertoires in COVID-19. Original handling: Scientists estimated how many nucleated cells there were by amplifying reference gene primers. Only in-frame clones appear in the TCRdb table, and some are missing; sequencing was by immunoSEQ multiplex PCR. D and trimming come from the DNA, and the V and J calls and clone size come from that table. The table has 95,000 to 150,000 clones, approximately 80% seen once. Germline V gives CDR1 LNHDA, CDR2 SQIVND (reference sequence). J gave up 6 bases and V 10 bases, and 6 bases lay outside the gene matches. The CDR3 totals 12 residues.

This TCR was sampled from a woman between 65 and 79 years old with acute or convalescent COVID-19. Sequencing input: peripheral blood. The chain combines TRBV19 with TRBJ1-5; TRBD1 matches at 7 bases. This CDR3 is CATQTGTQPQHF. The CDR3 nucleotides read TGTGCCACTCAGACAGGGACTCAGCCCCAGCATTTT. The full variable domain, with the rest looked up from reference TRBV19 and TRBJ1-5, is DGGITQSPKYLFRKEGQNVTLSCEQNLNHDAMYWYRQDPGQGLRLIYYSQIVNDFQKGDIAEGYSVSREKKESFPLTVTSAQKNPTAFYLCATQTGTQPQHFGDGTRLSIL.